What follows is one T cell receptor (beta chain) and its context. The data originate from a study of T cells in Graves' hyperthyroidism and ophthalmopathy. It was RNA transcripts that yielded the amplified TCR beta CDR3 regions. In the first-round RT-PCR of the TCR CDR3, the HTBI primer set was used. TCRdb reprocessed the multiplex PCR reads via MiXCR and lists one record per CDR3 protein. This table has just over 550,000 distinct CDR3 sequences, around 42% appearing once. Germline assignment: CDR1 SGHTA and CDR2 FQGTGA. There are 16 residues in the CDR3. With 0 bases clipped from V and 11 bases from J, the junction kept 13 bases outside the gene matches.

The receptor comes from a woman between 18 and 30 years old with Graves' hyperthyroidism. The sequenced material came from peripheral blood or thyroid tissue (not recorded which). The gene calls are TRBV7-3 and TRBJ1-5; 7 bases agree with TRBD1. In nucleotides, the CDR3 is TGTGCCAGCAGCTTAACGTGGGACAGACCCCTCCATTCCCAGCATTTT. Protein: CASSLTWDRPLHSQHF.